The sequence of this T cell receptor beta chain was determined in a study of cytomegalovirus exposure and HLA in healthy donors. Regarding the study as a whole: Common viral pathogens seemed to be connected with several of the most significant clusters, according to a later analysis. Among TCR beta chains, those listed as cytomegalovirus-associated numbered approximately 150.

Comment on this clone: The antigen is undetermined.

The PCR employed 60 Vbeta primers together with 13 Jbeta primers. Method: immunoSEQ multiplex PCR; TCRdb's copy keeps in-frame clones and lacks some. This sample carries around 150,000 clones, 80% of them seen once, and the ten largest clones take approximately 15%. Germline CDR1 SGHTA, CDR2 FQGNSA. CDR3 length equals 15 residues. The junction had 8 bases not matched to a gene; V was cut back by 5 bases and J by 7 bases. The sample was PBMCs. The receptor was isolated from a woman in her forties in good health and CMV-seronegative. The rearrangement links TRBV7-2 to TRBJ2-7, with TRBD2 matching 13 bases. Here the CDR3 DNA reads TGTGCCAGCAGCCCCGGGACTAGCGGGAACTTAGAGCAGTACTTC. Amino acid sequence: CASSPGTSGNLEQYF.